This T cell receptor beta chain is drawn from a study of control samples from healthy donors and cancer patients. The CDR3 has 12 residues. With 6 bases removed from V and 6 bases from J, the gap between germline ends came to 12 bases. CDR1 SGHVS and CDR2 FQNEAQ come from the germline V gene. Profiled with immunoSEQ multiplex PCR; TCRdb holds only in-frame clones, not every one. The table shows some 49,000 clones, with approximately 92% occurring only once. The chain recombines TRBV7-8 with TRBJ2-7, with D perhaps matching TRBD1 (5 bases). Sequencing was done on a sample of PBMCs. This TCR was recovered from a man aged 25 to 40 with colorectal cancer. In nucleotides, the CDR3 is TGTGCCAGCAGTTTGCCAGGGCTCGAGCAGTACTTC. Its protein is CASSLPGLEQYF. The whole variable domain, remainder taken from reference TRBV7-8 and TRBJ2-7, is GAGVSQSPRYKVAKRGQDVALRCDPISGHVSLFWYQQALGQGPEFLTYFQNEAQLDKSGLPSDRFFAERPEGSVSTLKIQRTQQEDSAVYLCASSLPGLEQYFGPGTRLTVT.